Here is one TCR beta chain with its context. The data were taken from a study of blood T cell repertoires in COVID-19. Study background: T cells, B-cell-depleted T cells, or PBMCs provided the cDNA or gDNA that served as material.

Profiling relied on immunoSEQ multiplex PCR, and the TCRdb table lists in-frame clones only, not all of them. The profile covers around 70,000 clones, with around 87% appearing a single time and around 30% taken by the ten largest. This receptor was identified in a woman of 80 years or more with active or convalescent COVID-19. Sequencing used peripheral blood.

The DNA for the CDR3 is TGTGCCAGCACCCGACAGGGGAACACTGAAGCTTTCTTT. This sequence encodes CASTRQGNTEAFF. This chain joins TRBV6-6 and TRBJ1-1; 7 positions match TRBD1. The CDR3 covers 13 residues. The junction had 3 bases not matched to a gene; V was cut back by 7 bases and J by 1 base. In germline, CDR1 is MNHNY, CDR2 SVGAGI (reference sequence).